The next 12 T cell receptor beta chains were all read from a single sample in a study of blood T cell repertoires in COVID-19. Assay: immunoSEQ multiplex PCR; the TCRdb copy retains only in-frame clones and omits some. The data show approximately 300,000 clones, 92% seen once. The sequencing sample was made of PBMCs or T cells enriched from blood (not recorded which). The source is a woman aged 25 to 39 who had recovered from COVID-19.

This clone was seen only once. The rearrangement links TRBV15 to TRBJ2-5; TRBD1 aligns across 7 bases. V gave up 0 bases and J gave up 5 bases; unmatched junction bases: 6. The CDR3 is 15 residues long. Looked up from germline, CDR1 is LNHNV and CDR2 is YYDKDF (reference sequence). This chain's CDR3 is CATSRDLGGGETQYF. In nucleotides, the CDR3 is TGTGCCACCAGCAGAGATTTAGGGGGCGGGGAGACCCAGTACTTC.

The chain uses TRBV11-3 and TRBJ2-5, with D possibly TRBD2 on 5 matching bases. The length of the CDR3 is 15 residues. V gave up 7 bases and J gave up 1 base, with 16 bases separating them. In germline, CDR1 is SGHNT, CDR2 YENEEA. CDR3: CASTVGETGQETQYF. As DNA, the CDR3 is TGTGCCAGCACCGTCGGGGAGACGGGCCAAGAGACCCAGTACTTC.

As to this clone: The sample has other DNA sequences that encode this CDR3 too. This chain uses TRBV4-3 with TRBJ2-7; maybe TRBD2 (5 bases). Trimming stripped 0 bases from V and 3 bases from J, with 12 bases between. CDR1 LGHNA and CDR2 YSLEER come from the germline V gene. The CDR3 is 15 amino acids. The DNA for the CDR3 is TGCGCCAGCAGCCAAGAAGCGGCTGCCCACTACGAGCAGTACTTC. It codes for CASSQEAAAHYEQYF.

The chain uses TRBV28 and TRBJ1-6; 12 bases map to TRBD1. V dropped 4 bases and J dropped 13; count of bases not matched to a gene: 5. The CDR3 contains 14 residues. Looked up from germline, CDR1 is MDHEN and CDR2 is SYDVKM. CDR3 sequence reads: CASSSGTGGQPLHF. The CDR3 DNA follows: TGTGCCAGCAGTTCCGGGACAGGGGGCCAGCCCCTCCACTTT.

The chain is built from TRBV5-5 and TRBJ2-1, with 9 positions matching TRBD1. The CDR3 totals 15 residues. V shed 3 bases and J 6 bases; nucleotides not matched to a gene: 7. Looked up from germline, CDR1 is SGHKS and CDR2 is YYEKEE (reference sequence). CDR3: CASSWGQGGSNEQFF. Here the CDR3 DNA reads TGTGCCAGCAGCTGGGGACAGGGAGGGAGCAATGAGCAGTTCTTC.

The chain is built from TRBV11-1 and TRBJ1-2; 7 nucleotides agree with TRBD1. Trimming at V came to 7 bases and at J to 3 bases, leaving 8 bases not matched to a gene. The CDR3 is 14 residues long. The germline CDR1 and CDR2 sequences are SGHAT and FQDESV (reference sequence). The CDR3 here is CASTKDRHDYGYTF. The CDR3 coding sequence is TGTGCCAGCACGAAGGACAGGCATGACTATGGCTACACCTTC.

The CDR3 reads CASSQLGGSYNEQFF. For the CDR3, the DNA is TGTGCCAGCAGCCAACTGGGGGGATCCTACAATGAGCAGTTCTTC. This chain links TRBV14 with TRBJ2-1; maybe TRBD2 (6 bases). CDR1 and CDR2 (germline): SGHDN, FVKESK. V was clipped by 2 bases and J by 1 base, with 9 bases between them. CDR3 size: 15 residues.

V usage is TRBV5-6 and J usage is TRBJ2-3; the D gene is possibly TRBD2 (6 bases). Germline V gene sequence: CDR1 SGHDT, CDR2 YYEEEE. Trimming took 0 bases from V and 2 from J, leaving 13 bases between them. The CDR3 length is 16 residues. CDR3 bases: TGTGCCAGCAGCTTGGGGGGGTGGAGGGCCACAGATACGCAGTATTTT. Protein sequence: CASSLGGWRATDTQYF.

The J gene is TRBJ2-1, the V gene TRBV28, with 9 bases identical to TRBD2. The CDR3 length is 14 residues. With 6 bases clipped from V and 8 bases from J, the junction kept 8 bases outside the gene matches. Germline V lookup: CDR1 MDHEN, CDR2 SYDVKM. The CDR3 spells CASRAGLALDEQFF. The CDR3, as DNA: TGTGCCAGCAGGGCCGGACTAGCGTTGGATGAGCAGTTCTTC.

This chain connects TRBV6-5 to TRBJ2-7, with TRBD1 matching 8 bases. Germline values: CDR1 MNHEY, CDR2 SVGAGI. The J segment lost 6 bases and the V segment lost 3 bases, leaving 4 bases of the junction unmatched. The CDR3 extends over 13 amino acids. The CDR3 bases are TGTGCCAGCAGTTATTTCGGGACAGGCGAGCAGTACTTC. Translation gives CASSYFGTGEQYF.

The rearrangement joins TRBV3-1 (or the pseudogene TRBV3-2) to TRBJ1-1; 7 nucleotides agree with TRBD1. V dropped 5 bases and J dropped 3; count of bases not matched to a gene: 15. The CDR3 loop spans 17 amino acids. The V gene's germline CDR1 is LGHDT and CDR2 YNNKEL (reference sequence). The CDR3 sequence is CASSSSIGGPPDTEAFF. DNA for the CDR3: TGTGCCAGCAGCTCCTCGATAGGGGGCCCTCCAGACACTGAAGCTTTCTTT.

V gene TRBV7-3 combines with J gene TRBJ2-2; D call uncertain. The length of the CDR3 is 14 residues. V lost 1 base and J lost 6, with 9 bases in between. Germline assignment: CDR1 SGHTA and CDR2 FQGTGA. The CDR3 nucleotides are TGTGCCAGCAGCTTAAACCTAGTGGCCGGGGAGCTGTTTTTT. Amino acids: CASSLNLVAGELFF.